The 2 T cell receptor beta chains below were found in one sample sequenced in a study of neurological immune-mediated disorders (dated by TCRdb to the late 2010s). Library construction relied on 5' RACE. The instrument was an Illumina HiSeq 2500. TCRdb's own reprocessing of the public reads used fastp at Q25 and MiXCR and kept productive beta chains. Rows with a matching CDR3 protein are joined into one entry that keeps the most common DNA and genes. Recorded for this sample are about 87,000 distinct CDR3 sequences; roughly 3.5% of them occurred a single time. Just under 3% of the sample is in the top ten clones. The material sequenced was PBMCs. The receptor set was obtained from a woman in her fifties or sixties with multiple sclerosis.

In this sample, this clonotype turned up many times. V and J are TRBV29-1 and TRBJ2-3, with D tentatively TRBD1 or TRBD2 (6 bases each). The CDR3 spans 13 residues. With 4 bases removed from V and 1 base from J, the gap between germline ends came to 9 bases. CDR1 is SQVTM, CDR2 ANQGSEA, per germline. CDR3 protein: CSVVRGGTDTQYF. CDR3 DNA: TGCAGCGTTGTAAGGGGGGGCACAGATACGCAGTATTTT.

This clonotype was seen ten or more times. This chain joins TRBV28 and TRBJ2-1; 9 bases are a match to TRBD2. Germline V gene lookup returns CDR1 MDHEN and CDR2 SYDVKM. V dropped 8 bases and J dropped 5; count of bases not matched to a gene: 7. This CDR3 has 14 amino acids. CDR3 bases: TGTGCCAGCCTCCGGGCTAGCGGGAACAATGAGCAGTTCTTC. It yields the protein CASLRASGNNEQFF.